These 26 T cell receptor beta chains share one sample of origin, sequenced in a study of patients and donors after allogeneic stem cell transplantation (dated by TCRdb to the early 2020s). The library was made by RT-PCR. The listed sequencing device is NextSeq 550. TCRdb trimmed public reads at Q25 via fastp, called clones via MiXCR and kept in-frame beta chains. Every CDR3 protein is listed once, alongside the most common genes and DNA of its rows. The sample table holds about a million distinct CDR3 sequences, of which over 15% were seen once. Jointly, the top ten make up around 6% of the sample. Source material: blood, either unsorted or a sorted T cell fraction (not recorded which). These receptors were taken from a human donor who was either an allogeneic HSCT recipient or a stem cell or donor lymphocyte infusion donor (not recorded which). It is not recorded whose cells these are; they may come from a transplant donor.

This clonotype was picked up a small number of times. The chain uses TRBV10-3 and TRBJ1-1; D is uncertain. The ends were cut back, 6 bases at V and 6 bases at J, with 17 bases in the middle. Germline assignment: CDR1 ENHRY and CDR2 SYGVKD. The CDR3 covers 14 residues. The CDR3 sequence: CAIRVAYEGSEAFF. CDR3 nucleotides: TGTGCCATCAGGGTGGCCTATGAAGGTTCTGAAGCTTTCTTT.

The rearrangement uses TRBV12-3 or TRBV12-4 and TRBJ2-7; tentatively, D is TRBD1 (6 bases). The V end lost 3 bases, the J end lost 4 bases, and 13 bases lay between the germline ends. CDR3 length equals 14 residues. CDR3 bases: TGTGCCAGCAGTTTCCTTCAGGGGATTTACGAGCAGTACTTC. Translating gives CASSFLQGIYEQYF.

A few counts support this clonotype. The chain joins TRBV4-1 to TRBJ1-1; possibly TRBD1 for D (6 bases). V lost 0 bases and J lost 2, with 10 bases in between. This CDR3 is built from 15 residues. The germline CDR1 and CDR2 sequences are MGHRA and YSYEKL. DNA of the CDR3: TGCGCCAGCAGCCAAGAGGGCAGGGGTAACACTGAAGCTTTCTTT. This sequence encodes CASSQEGRGNTEAFF.

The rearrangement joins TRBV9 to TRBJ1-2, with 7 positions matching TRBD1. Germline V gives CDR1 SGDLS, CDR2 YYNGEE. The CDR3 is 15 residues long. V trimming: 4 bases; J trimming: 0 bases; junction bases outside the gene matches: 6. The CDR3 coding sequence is TGTGCCAGCAGCTTCACAGGGGCGACTAACTATGGCTACACCTTC. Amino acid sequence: CASSFTGATNYGYTF.

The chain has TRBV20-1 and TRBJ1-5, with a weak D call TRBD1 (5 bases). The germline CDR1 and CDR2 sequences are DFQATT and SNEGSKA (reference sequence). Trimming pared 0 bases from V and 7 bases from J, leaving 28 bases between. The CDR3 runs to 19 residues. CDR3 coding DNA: TGCAGTGCTAGAGACCGGGGACCGGGGCAGAACTGGCCGCGACAGCCCCAGCATTTT. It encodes CSARDRGPGQNWPRQPQHF.

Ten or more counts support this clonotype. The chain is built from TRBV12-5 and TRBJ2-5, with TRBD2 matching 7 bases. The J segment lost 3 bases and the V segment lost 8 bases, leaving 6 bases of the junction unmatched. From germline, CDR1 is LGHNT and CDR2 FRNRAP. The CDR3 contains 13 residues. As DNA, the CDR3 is TGTGCTAGTTGCTACCTAGCGGAAGAGACCCAGTACTTC. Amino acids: CASCYLAEETQYF.

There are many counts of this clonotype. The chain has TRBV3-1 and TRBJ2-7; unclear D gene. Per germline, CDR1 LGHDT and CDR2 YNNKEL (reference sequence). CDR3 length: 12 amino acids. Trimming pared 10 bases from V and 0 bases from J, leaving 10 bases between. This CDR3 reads CATSRNSYEQYF. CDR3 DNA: TGTGCCACCTCCAGGAACTCCTACGAGCAGTACTTC.

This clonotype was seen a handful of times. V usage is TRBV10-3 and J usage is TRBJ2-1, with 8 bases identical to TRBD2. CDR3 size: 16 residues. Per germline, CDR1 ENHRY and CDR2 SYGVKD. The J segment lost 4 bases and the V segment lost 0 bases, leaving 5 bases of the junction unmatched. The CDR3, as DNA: TGTGCCATCAGTGAGTCGATAGCGGGGTTATACAATGAGCAGTTCTTC. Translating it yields CAISESIAGLYNEQFF.

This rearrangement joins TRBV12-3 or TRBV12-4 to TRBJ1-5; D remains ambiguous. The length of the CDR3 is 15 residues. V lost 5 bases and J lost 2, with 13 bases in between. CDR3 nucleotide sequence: TGTGCCAGCAGTGGAGGCAAGGCCGGCAATCAGCCCCAGCATTTT. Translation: CASSGGKAGNQPQHF.

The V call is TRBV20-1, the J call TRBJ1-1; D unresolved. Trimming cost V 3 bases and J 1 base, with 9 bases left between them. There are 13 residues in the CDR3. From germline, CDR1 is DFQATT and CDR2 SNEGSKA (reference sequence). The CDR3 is CSASRWENTEAFF. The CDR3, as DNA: TGCAGTGCTAGTAGATGGGAGAACACTGAAGCTTTCTTT.

The CDR3 nucleotides are TGCAGTGCTAGGACAAAGGTTAATTCACCCCTCCACTTT. Amino acid sequence: CSARTKVNSPLHF. V usage is TRBV20-1 and J usage is TRBJ1-6; D gene uncertain. V shed 3 bases and J shed 6 bases, with 9 bases lying between them. The length of the CDR3 is 13 residues. Germline CDR1 is DFQATT and CDR2 is SNEGSKA (reference sequence).

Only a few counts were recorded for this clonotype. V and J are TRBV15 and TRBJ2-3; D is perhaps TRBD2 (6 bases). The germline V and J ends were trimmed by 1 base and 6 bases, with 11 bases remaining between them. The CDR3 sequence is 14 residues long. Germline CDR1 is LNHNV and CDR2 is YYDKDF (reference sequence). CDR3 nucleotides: TGTGCCACCAGCAGAGGGGGAGGCCCGGATACGCAGTATTTT. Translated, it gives CATSRGGGPDTQYF. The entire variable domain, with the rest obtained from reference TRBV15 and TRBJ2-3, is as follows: DAMVIQNPRYQVTQFGKPVTLSCSQTLNHNVMYWYQQKSSQAPKLLFHYYDKDFNNEADTPDNFQSRRPNTSFCFLDIRSPGLGDTAMYLCATSRGGGPDTQYFGPGTRLTVL.

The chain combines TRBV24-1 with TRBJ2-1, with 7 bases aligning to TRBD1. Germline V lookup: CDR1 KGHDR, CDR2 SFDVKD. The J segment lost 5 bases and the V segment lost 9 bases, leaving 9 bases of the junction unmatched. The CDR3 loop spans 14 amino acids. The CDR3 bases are TGTGCCACCGACAAGAAAGGGACAGACAATGAGCAGTTCTTC. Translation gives CATDKKGTDNEQFF.

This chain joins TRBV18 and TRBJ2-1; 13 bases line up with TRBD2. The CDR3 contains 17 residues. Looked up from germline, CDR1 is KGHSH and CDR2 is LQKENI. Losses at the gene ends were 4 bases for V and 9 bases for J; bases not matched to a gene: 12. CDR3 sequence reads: CASSRTSGGTTQGEQFF. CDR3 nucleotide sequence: TGTGCCAGCTCACGGACTAGCGGGGGTACAACCCAGGGTGAGCAGTTCTTC.

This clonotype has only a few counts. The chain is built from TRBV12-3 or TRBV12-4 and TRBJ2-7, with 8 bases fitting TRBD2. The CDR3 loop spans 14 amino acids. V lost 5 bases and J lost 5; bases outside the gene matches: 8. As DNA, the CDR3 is TGTGCCAGCAGTCTCGGGACTAGGATGAACGAGCAGTACTTC. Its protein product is CASSLGTRMNEQYF.

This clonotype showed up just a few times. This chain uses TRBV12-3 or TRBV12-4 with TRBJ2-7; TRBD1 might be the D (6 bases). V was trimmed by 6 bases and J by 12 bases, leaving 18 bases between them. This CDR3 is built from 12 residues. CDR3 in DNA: TGTGCCAGCAGGGGAGACAGGACCTTTTTGTACTTC. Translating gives CASRGDRTFLYF.

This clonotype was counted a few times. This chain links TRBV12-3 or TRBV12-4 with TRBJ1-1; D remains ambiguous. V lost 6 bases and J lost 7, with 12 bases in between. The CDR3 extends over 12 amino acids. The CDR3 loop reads CASSIRRVEAFF. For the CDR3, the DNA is TGTGCCAGCAGCATAAGACGGGTTGAAGCTTTCTTT.

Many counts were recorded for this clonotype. The CDR3 DNA reads TGCAGCGTTGGTCAGGCGGGAGGAGGCGGGGAGCTGTTTTTT. Its translation is CSVGQAGGGGELFF. The chain combines TRBV29-1 with TRBJ2-2, with 8 bases aligning to TRBD2. This CDR3 comprises 14 residues. Unmatched junction bases numbered 8, after V lost 4 bases and J lost 7 bases. The germline gives CDR1 SQVTM, CDR2 ANQGSEA.

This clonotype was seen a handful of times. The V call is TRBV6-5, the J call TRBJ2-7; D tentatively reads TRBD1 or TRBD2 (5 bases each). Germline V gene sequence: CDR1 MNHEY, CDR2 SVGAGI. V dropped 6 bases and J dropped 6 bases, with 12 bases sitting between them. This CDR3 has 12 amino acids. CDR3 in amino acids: CASSQGRGEQYF. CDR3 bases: TGTGCCAGCAGCCAGGGACGGGGCGAGCAGTACTTC.

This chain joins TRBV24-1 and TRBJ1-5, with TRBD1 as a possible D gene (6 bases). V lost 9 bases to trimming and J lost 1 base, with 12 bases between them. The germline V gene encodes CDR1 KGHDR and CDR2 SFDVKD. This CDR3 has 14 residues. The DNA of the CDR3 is TGTGCCACCTCCCCGGGACACAGCAATCAGCCCCAGCATTTT. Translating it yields CATSPGHSNQPQHF.

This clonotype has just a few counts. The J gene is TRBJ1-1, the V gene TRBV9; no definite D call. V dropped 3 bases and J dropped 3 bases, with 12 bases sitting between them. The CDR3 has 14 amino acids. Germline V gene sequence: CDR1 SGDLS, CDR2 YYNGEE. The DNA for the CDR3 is TGTGCCAGCAGCGGAACGGTGAGAGACACTGAAGCTTTCTTT. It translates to CASSGTVRDTEAFF.

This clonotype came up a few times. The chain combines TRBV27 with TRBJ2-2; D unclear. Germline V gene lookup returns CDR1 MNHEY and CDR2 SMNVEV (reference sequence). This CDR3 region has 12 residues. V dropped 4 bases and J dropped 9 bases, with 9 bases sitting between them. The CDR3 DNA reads TGTGCCAGCAGTTCCATGACCCGGGAGCTGTTTTTT. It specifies CASSSMTRELFF.

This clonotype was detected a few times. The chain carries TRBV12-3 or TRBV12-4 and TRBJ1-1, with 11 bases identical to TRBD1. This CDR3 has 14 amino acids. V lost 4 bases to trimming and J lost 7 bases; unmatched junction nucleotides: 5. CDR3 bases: TGTGCCAGCAGTTGGGGACAGGGGGTAATTGAAGCTTTCTTT. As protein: CASSWGQGVIEAFF.

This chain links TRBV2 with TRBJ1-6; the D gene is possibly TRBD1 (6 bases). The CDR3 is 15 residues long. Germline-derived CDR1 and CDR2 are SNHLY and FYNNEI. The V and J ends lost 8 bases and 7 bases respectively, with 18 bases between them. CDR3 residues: CASRRYRESNSPLHF. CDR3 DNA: TGTGCCAGCCGACGATACAGGGAATCGAATTCACCCCTCCACTTT.

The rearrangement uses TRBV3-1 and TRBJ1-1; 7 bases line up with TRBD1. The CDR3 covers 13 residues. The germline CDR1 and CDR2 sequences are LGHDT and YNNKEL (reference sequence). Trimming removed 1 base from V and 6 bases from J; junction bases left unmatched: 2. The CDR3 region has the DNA TGTGCCAGCAGCCAAGGGGGGACAGCTGAAGCTTTCTTT. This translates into CASSQGGTAEAFF.

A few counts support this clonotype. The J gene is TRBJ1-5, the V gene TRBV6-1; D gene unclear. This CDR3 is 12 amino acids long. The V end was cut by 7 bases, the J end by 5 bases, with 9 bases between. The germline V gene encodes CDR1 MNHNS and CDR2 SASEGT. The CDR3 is CASMEVDQPQHF. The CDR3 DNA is TGTGCCAGCATGGAGGTGGATCAGCCCCAGCATTTT.